A selection of T cell receptor beta chains follows, all from one sample in a study of cytomegalovirus exposure and HLA in healthy donors. Profiled with immunoSEQ multiplex PCR; TCRdb holds only in-frame clones, not every one. Counted here are 120,000 or so clones, 80% occurring once; the ten biggest clones make up roughly 3%. Sequencing input: PBMCs. These receptor sequences come from a male donor in good health and CMV-seronegative. Each CDR3 is given with its conserved first and last residue. The D gene is left open where the match is weak. Not every row has a clone size; where given, it reads once, few, many or a size class.

CDR3,DNA,V,size,D,J
CASSSDRDRGDYEQYF,TGTGCCAGCAGCTCTGACCGGGACAGGGGGGACTACGAGCAGTACTTC,TRBV5-4,once,TRBD1,TRBJ2-7
CASSLPSLVTQYF,TGCGCCAGCAGCTTGCCCAGTCTAGTTACGCAGTATTTT,TRBV5-1,-,-,TRBJ2-3
CASRLLPGLGTDTQYF,TGTGCCAGCAGACTTCTTCCGGGTCTTGGCACAGATACGCAGTATTTT,TRBV7-2,-,-,TRBJ2-3
CASSSPGQAASTGGYTF,TGTGCCAGCAGTTCCCCGGGACAGGCTGCTTCTACCGGGGGCTACACCTTC,TRBV27,-,TRBD1,TRBJ1-2
CASRPSGGLAGEQYF,TGCGCCAGCAGACCCTCAGGGGGCCTGGCGGGTGAGCAGTACTTC,TRBV5-1,-,TRBD1,TRBJ2-7
CASSGSQGTYEQYF,TGTGCCAGCAGTGGTAGTCAGGGAACATACGAGCAGTACTTC,TRBV25-1,-,-,TRBJ2-7
CATSLGVGLAGEQFF,TGTGCCACCAGTCTAGGGGTTGGACTAGCTGGCGAGCAGTTCTTC,TRBV15,-,TRBD2,TRBJ2-1
CASSEGGLLGQYF,TGTGCCAGCAGTGAAGGCGGGTTGCTGGGGCAGTACTTC,TRBV6-1,-,-,TRBJ2-7
CAISQGFVEETQYF,TGTGCCATCAGTCAGGGGTTCGTGGAGGAGACCCAGTACTTC,TRBV10-3,-,-,TRBJ2-5
CAVQGTIDGYTF,TGTGCCGTACAGGGGACGATTGATGGCTACACCTTC,TRBV6-5,few,TRBD1,TRBJ1-2
CASSQETGTGGEKLFF,TGTGCCAGCAGCCAGGAAACCGGGACAGGGGGTGAAAAACTGTTTTTT,TRBV4-2,-,TRBD1,TRBJ1-4
CASSSSNTGELFF,TGTGCCAGCAGCTCTTCGAACACCGGGGAGCTGTTTTTT,TRBV9,-,-,TRBJ2-2
CASSYVGIQRSFEQYF,TGTGCCAGCAGTTACGTCGGGATTCAAAGGTCCTTCGAGCAGTACTTC,TRBV6-5,-,-,TRBJ2-7
CASSLAQGATYEQYF,TGTGCCAGCAGCTTAGCACAGGGGGCAACCTACGAGCAGTACTTC,TRBV11-2,-,TRBD1,TRBJ2-7
CASSERIRGTEAFF,TGCGCCAGCAGTGAGCGTATACGCGGCACTGAAGCTTTCTTT,TRBV10-1,-,-,TRBJ1-1
CASSFSGGYTF,TGTGCCAGCAGTTTTTCGGGGGGCTACACCTTC,TRBV28,-,-,TRBJ1-2
CASSQGLGTDTQYF,TGCGCCAGCAGCCAAGGCCTAGGCACAGATACGCAGTATTTT,TRBV4-1,-,-,TRBJ2-3
CASSQGFGAGSQYF,TGTGCCAGCAGCCAAGGATTTGGCGCGGGCAGTCAGTACTTC,TRBV14,few,-,TRBJ2-4
CASSPQQGYGISTLVHEQYF,TGTGCCAGCAGTCCGCAGCAGGGCTATGGAATATCGACCCTCGTCCACGAGCAGTACTTC,TRBV27,-,-,TRBJ2-7
CASSLVQGADTIYF,TGCGCCAGCAGCTTGGTACAGGGGGCTGACACCATATATTTT,TRBV5-1,-,TRBD1,TRBJ1-3
CASSPGGAGDYEQYF,TGTGCCAGCAGCCCCGGGGGGGCCGGAGACTACGAGCAGTACTTC,TRBV7-2,-,TRBD2,TRBJ2-7
CASSHQSRVSTDTQYF,TGCGCCAGCAGCCACCAGTCCCGGGTTAGCACAGATACGCAGTATTTT,TRBV4-3,few,-,TRBJ2-3
CASSKGGDRVKAAGYEQYF,TGTGCCAGCAGCAAAGGCGGGGACAGGGTAAAGGCCGCGGGCTACGAGCAGTACTTC,TRBV21-1,-,-,TRBJ2-7
CASRTGGSRSNQPQHF,TGTGCCAGCCGGACAGGGGGCTCCCGGAGCAATCAGCCCCAGCATTTT,TRBV28,-,TRBD1,TRBJ1-5
CASSFTSGINEQFF,TGCGCCAGCAGCTTCACTAGCGGAATCAATGAGCAGTTCTTC,TRBV5-1,-,TRBD2,TRBJ2-1
CASSTTSGYTQYF,TGTGCCAGCAGTACGACTAGCGGGTATACGCAGTATTTT,TRBV6-5,-,TRBD2,TRBJ2-3
CAIRDRGPYNEQFF,TGTGCCATCAGAGACAGGGGGCCTTACAATGAGCAGTTCTTC,TRBV10-3,-,TRBD1,TRBJ2-1
CASSQDWASGPTDTQYF,TGTGCCAGCAGCCAAGATTGGGCTAGCGGGCCCACAGATACGCAGTATTTT,TRBV4-2,-,TRBD2,TRBJ2-3
CASSQARQGIYHSSSYNEQFF,TGCGCCAGCAGCCAAGCCAGGCAGGGTATATACCACAGTAGCTCCTACAATGAGCAGTTCTTC,TRBV4-3,-,-,TRBJ2-1
CASSIAGVGTGELFF,TGTGCCAGTAGTATAGCGGGGGTAGGCACCGGGGAGCTGTTTTTT,TRBV19,few,-,TRBJ2-2
CASSWAVLYGYTF,TGTGCCAGCAGTTGGGCAGTTCTTTATGGCTACACCTTC,TRBV28,few,-,TRBJ1-2
CASWTSGRGDTQYF,TGTGCCAGCTGGACTAGCGGGAGGGGGGATACGCAGTATTTT,TRBV28,-,TRBD2,TRBJ2-3
CASRAPGTKSGANVLTF,TGTGCCAGCAGGGCCCCAGGGACAAAATCTGGGGCCAACGTCCTGACTTTC,TRBV7-6,-,-,TRBJ2-6
CASSINRPNYGYTF,TGTGCCAGTAGTATCAACAGGCCTAACTATGGCTACACCTTC,TRBV19,-,-,TRBJ1-2
CASSQRQGIDTEAFF,TGTGCCAGCAGCCAGCGACAGGGTATTGACACTGAAGCTTTCTTT,TRBV14,-,TRBD1,TRBJ1-1
CASSPSGGYSYNSPLHF,TGCGCCAGCAGCCCGAGCGGGGGCTACTCCTATAATTCACCCCTCCACTTT,TRBV5-1,-,-,TRBJ1-6
CAWSALGQRATTF,TGTGCCTGGAGTGCCCTGGGACAGCGGGCCACCACCTTC,TRBV30,once,TRBD1,TRBJ1-2
CASSPQGTAGELFF,TGTGCCAGCTCACCCCAGGGTACCGCCGGGGAGCTGTTTTTT,TRBV18,-,-,TRBJ2-2
CASSKGTAPYSNQPQHF,TGTGCCAGCAGCAAAGGGACAGCGCCTTATAGCAATCAGCCCCAGCATTTT,TRBV21-1,-,-,TRBJ1-5
CASSEYQLAGGNEQFF,TGTGCCAGCAGTGAATACCAGCTAGCGGGGGGCAATGAGCAGTTCTTC,TRBV25-1,-,TRBD2,TRBJ2-1
CAFTGTAEKLFF,TGTGCCTTTACCGGGACAGCAGAAAAACTGTTTTTT,TRBV30,-,TRBD1,TRBJ1-4
CASSRTRNAQYF,TGTGCCAGCAGCAGGACTAGGAACGCGCAGTATTTT,TRBV5-6,-,TRBD2,TRBJ2-3
CASSLTGGSGNTIYF,TGTGCCAGCAGCTTGACAGGGGGATCTGGAAACACCATATATTTT,TRBV11-2,-,TRBD1,TRBJ1-3
CAISDGRGDPQHF,TGTGCCATCAGTGACGGTCGGGGTGACCCCCAGCATTTT,TRBV10-3,-,-,TRBJ1-5
CASSGRTGPYGYTF,TGCGCCAGCAGCGGACGGACAGGGCCCTATGGCTACACCTTC,TRBV5-1,-,TRBD1,TRBJ1-2